The T cell receptor beta chain described here comes from a study of cytomegalovirus exposure and HLA in healthy donors. There are 13 residues in the CDR3. Looked up from germline, CDR1 is WNHNN and CDR2 is SYGVQD (reference sequence). Deletions cut 2 bases from V and 5 bases from J, with 9 bases between. Primers for the PCR totalled 60 Vbeta and 13 Jbeta. Generated by immunoSEQ multiplex PCR, the TCRdb table keeps only in-frame clones and is missing some. The sample includes about 190,000 clones, over 70% of them seen just once. This chain links TRBV10-1 with TRBJ1-1; D may be TRBD1 (5 bases). What was sequenced was PBMCs. This TCR came from a woman under 40 in good health and CMV-seropositive. As DNA, the CDR3 is TGCGCCAGCAGTGAGCAGGGAACGACTGAAGCTTTCTTT. Its translation: CASSEQGTTEAFF.